The T cell receptor (beta chain) under discussion was sequenced for a study of Ad26.COV2.S vaccination and SARS-CoV-2 variants. Across the whole study: Donor joined the COV1001 Ad26.COV2.S trial arm.

Treatment reported: roughly 18 received Ad26.COV2.S at low or high dose, single or two shots; about five received placebo; per-sample allocation not given. Sampling was done on day 63 after the first vaccine or placebo injection. Regarding this clone: Its antigen remains unidentified.

CDR1 and CDR2 from the germline V gene are MDHEN and SYDVKM. V was shortened by 4 bases and J by 1 base, with 7 bases between the two germline ends. This CDR3 has 13 amino acids. Method: immunoSEQ multiplex PCR; TCRdb's copy keeps in-frame clones and lacks some. This table has some 480,000 clones, around 88% appearing once. Study-level results: It was found that vaccine and placebo recipients had similar non-spike TCR breadth.

Sequenced material: peripheral blood, taken in a trial of Ad26.COV2.S vaccine versus placebo. The clonotype was recovered from a person between 18 and 65 years old who received the Ad26.COV2.S COVID-19 vaccine or a placebo. This rearrangement joins TRBV28 to TRBJ1-1, with D uncertain. CDR3 in DNA: TGTGCCAGCAGTTCCCACGAGAACACTGAAGCTTTCTTT. Amino acids: CASSSHENTEAFF.